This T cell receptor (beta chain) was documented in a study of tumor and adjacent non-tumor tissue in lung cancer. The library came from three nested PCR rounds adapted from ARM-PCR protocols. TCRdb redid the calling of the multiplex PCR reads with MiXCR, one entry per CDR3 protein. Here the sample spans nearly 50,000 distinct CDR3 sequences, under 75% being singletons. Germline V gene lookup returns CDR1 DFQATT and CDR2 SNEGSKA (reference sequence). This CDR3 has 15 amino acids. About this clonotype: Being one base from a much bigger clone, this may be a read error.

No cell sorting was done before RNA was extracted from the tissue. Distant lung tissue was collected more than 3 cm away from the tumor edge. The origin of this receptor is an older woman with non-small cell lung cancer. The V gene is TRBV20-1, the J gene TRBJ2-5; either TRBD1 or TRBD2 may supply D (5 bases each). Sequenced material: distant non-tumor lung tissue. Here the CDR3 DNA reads TGCAGTGCTAAGGACTGGACCAAGGGGCGAGAGACCAAGTACTTC. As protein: CSAKDWTKGRETKYF.